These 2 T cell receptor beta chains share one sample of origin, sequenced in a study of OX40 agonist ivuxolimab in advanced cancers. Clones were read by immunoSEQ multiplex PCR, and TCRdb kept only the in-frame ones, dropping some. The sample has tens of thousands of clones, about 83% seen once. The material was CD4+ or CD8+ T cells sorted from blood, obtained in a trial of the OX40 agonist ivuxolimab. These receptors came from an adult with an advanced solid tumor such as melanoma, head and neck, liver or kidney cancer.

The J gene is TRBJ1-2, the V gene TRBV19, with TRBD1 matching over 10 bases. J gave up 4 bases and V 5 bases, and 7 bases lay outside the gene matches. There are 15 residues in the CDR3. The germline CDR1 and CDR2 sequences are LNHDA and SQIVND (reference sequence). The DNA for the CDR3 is TGTGCCAGTAGTCCGGGGACAGGGGACGGCTATGGCTACACCTTC. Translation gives CASSPGTGDGYGYTF.

The CDR3: CASSHGDEQFF. As DNA, the CDR3 is TGTGCCAGCTCACATGGGGATGAGCAGTTCTTC. The rearrangement joins TRBV6-1 to TRBJ2-1; the D is unclear. Germline V lookup: CDR1 MNHNS, CDR2 SASEGT. There are 11 residues in the CDR3. Trimming left V 8 bases short and J 8 bases short, with 10 bases between.